Below, one T cell receptor (beta chain) is given with its context. The use of a sample-barcoded 5' primer and a J-beta primer mix characterized a second PCR of about 7 to 12 cycles. TCRdb reprocessed the 5' RACE reads with MiXCR, giving one entry per CDR3 protein. Among about 2 million distinct CDR3 sequences, about 50% were seen once, and the ten largest hold less than 2.5%. The data originate from a study of blood T cells in healthy people across ages. The sequencing input was blood. The TCR comes from a woman in her thirties or forties in good health.

The CDR3 region is CASSEARGGAGNEKLFF. CDR3 nucleotides: TGTGCCAGCAGTGAAGCGAGGGGCGGGGCGGGTAATGAAAAACTGTTTTTT. The genes are TRBV2 and TRBJ1-4; a weak D match, TRBD1 (5 bases). CDR3 length: 17 residues. Germline V gene data show CDR1 as SNHLY and CDR2 as FYNNEI. V lost 0 bases to trimming and J lost 4 bases, with 15 bases between them.